This T cell receptor (beta chain) was recorded in a study of blood T cells in healthy people across ages. Next came a second PCR, run for about 6 to 11 cycles, which used a sample-barcoded 5' primer along with a J-beta primer mix. A 12-random-nucleotide template-switch adaptor tagged each cDNA molecule. Each single sample gave us at least 2.5 million CDR3-containing paired-end reads. TCRdb independently ran MiXCR on the 5' RACE reads; one entry per CDR3 protein. The sample lists approximately 800,000 distinct CDR3 sequences, more than 45% occurring once. General study points: Greater diversity and more naive CD4+ cells were seen in long-lived donors than in aged donors. Diversity figures based on one million T cells were deemed too low.

The CDR3 sequence is 15 residues long. Germline V CDR1 and CDR2: DFQATT, SNEGSKA (reference sequence). Deletions cut 5 bases from V and 4 bases from J, with 18 bases between. Details on this clonotype: The antigen remains unidentified.

This clonotype was sampled from a man aged 30 to 45 in good health. The sequenced sample was blood. This rearrangement joins TRBV20-1 to TRBJ2-1; perhaps TRBD1 as D (6 bases). CDR3 protein: CSAPDGGGQYNEQFF. The CDR3 DNA reads TGCAGTGCTCCCGATGGCGGTGGACAGTACAATGAGCAGTTCTTC.